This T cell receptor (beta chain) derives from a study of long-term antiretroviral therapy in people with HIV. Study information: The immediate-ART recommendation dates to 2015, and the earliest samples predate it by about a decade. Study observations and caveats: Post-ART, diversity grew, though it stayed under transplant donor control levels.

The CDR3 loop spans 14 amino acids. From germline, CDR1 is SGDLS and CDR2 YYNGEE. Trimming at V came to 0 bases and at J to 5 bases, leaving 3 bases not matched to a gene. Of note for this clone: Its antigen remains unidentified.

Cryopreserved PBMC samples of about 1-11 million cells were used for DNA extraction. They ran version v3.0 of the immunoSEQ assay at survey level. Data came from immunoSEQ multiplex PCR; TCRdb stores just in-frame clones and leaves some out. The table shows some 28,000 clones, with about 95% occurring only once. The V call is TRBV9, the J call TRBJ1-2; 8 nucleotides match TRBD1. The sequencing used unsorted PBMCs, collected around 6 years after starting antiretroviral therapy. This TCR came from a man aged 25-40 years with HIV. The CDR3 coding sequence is TGTGCCAGCAGCGTAGGAACAGGGGGATATGGCTACACCTTC. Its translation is CASSVGTGGYGYTF.